Below, one T cell receptor beta chain is given with its context. The data stem from a study of control samples from healthy donors and cancer patients. The assay was immunoSEQ multiplex PCR, and TCRdb's table has in-frame clones only and misses some. The sample consists of roughly 160,000 clones, roughly 95% of them appearing once. The germline CDR1 and CDR2 sequences are LNHNV and YYDKDF (reference sequence). The CDR3 totals 15 residues. Trimming stripped 3 bases from V and 6 bases from J, with 15 bases between. Sequenced sample: blood. The V and J genes are TRBV15 and TRBJ2-1; D may be TRBD1 or TRBD2 (5 bases each). The source is a woman between 25 and 40 years old in good health. The CDR3 region has the DNA TGTGCCACCAGCAGCGCCGGGACGGCGATCAATGAGCAGTTCTTC. It is translated as CATSSAGTAINEQFF.